The 20 T cell receptor beta chains below were found in one sample sequenced in a study of identical twins. TCRdb redid the calling of the 5' RACE reads with MiXCR, one entry per CDR3 protein. The top ten hold 12% of the sample, which has 420,000 or so distinct CDR3 sequences, under 20% seen once. The material sequenced was naive T cells sorted from blood. The receptors here all came from a man aged 50-60 years in good health.

This clonotype was counted between two and nine times. The chain recombines TRBV27 with TRBJ2-1; 10 nucleotides agree with TRBD2. Unmatched junction bases numbered 4, after V lost 3 bases and J lost 5 bases. CDR3 length: 15 amino acids. The germline V gene encodes CDR1 MNHEY and CDR2 SMNVEV (reference sequence). The CDR3 loop is CASSFGTSAHNEQFF. In DNA form, the CDR3 reads TGTGCCAGCAGTTTTGGGACTAGCGCCCACAATGAGCAGTTCTTC.

The rearrangement joins TRBV5-1 to TRBJ2-7; 11 nucleotides line up with TRBD2. V was clipped by 0 bases and J by 2 bases; unmatched bases: 4. Per the germline V gene, CDR1 is SGHRS and CDR2 is YFSETQ. The CDR3 runs to 16 residues. The CDR3 coding sequence is TGCGCCAGCAGCTTGGGCGGGACTAGCGGTACCTACGAGCAGTACTTC. Translating it yields CASSLGGTSGTYEQYF. The full variable domain, rest sourced from reference TRBV5-1 and TRBJ2-7, is KAGVTQTPRYLIKTRGQQVTLSCSPISGHRSVSWYQQTPGQGLQFLFEYFSETQRNKGNFPGRFSGRQFSNSRSEMNVSTLELGDSALYLCASSLGGTSGTYEQYFGPGTRLTVT.

In this sample, this clonotype turned up many times. V and J are TRBV6-5 and TRBJ2-5, with 7 bases lining up with TRBD1. Germline V lookup: CDR1 MNHEY, CDR2 SVGAGI. This CDR3 has 14 residues. V shed 4 bases, J shed 5 bases, and the junction held 7 bases outside the gene matches. The CDR3 nucleotides read TGTGCCAGCAGTTTCACGACAGGGTTCGAGACCCAGTACTTC. Residues: CASSFTTGFETQYF.

The CDR3 sequence is CASSLSSLAKNIQYF. In nucleotides, the CDR3 is TGTGCCAGCAGTTTATCCTCTCTAGCCAAAAACATTCAGTACTTC. The chain has TRBV27 and TRBJ2-4; D gene ambiguous. Trimming took off 0 bases at V and 0 bases at J, with 6 bases between the two ends. CDR3 length: 15 amino acids. Germline V CDR1 and CDR2: MNHEY, SMNVEV (reference sequence).

This clonotype was counted many times. The genes are TRBV28 and TRBJ2-7; D tentatively fits TRBD1 or TRBD2 (5 bases each). Germline values: CDR1 MDHEN, CDR2 SYDVKM. There are 15 residues in the CDR3. Trimming cost V 1 base and J 5 bases, with 15 bases left between them. The CDR3 region has the DNA TGTGCCAGCAGTTTATCTGGGACCGGGGCAGACGAGCAGTACTTC. It yields the protein CASSLSGTGADEQYF.

This clonotype has a count of ten or more. The chain has TRBV4-1 and TRBJ2-1; 13 bases agree with TRBD2. CDR1 MGHRA and CDR2 YSYEKL come from the germline V gene. After removal of 2 bases from V and 5 bases from J, the junction contained 3 bases not matched to a gene. The CDR3 covers 16 residues. The CDR3 DNA reads TGCGCCAGCAGCCAAACACTAGCGGGGGGGCACAATGAGCAGTTCTTC. Amino acids: CASSQTLAGGHNEQFF.

This clonotype turned up a few times. The rearrangement joins TRBV12-3 or TRBV12-4 to TRBJ2-1; D is tentatively TRBD1 or TRBD2 (6 bases each). The CDR3 extends over 14 amino acids. Trimming stripped 2 bases from V and 10 bases from J, with 15 bases between. The CDR3 is CASSLRKEGGEQFF. The CDR3 DNA sequence: TGTGCCAGCAGTTTAAGGAAAGAGGGGGGAGAGCAGTTCTTC.

The chain employs TRBV4-2 and TRBJ2-1; 9 positions match TRBD2. Germline V gene sequence: CDR1 LGHNA, CDR2 YNFKEQ. There are 17 residues in the CDR3. V lost 0 bases and J lost 3; bases outside the gene matches: 6. CDR3 sequence reads: CASSQEVGSGGYNEQFF. CDR3 nucleotides: TGTGCCAGCAGCCAAGAAGTCGGTAGCGGGGGCTACAATGAGCAGTTCTTC.

The chain uses TRBV20-1 and TRBJ2-5; 10 bases are a match to TRBD2. This CDR3 has 13 amino acids. The germline CDR1 and CDR2 sequences are DFQATT and SNEGSKA (reference sequence). Losses at the gene ends were 7 bases for V and 5 bases for J; bases not matched to a gene: 7. The CDR3 nucleotides read TGCAGTGTAAAGCGGGGGGGCCGGGAGACCCAGTACTTC. Translated, it gives CSVKRGGRETQYF.

This clonotype turned up a few times. As DNA, the CDR3 is TGCAGTGCTACGATCTACTATAGCAATCAGCCCCAGCATTTT. Protein sequence: CSATIYYSNQPQHF. V and J are TRBV20-1 and TRBJ1-5; D unclear. The CDR3 has 14 residues. V lost 4 bases to trimming and J lost 0 bases, with 10 bases between them. Germline loops: CDR1 DFQATT, CDR2 SNEGSKA (reference sequence).

This clonotype has a handful of counts. The chain couples TRBV5-6 to TRBJ2-3, with unresolved D. CDR3 size: 16 residues. CDR1 SGHDT and CDR2 YYEEEE come from the germline V gene. Trimming pared 3 bases from V and 6 bases from J, leaving 20 bases between. CDR3: CASSSADRLLGDTQYF. In DNA, the CDR3 is TGTGCCAGCAGCTCGGCGGACCGACTCCTGGGGGATACGCAGTATTTT.

This clonotype was detected many times. The J gene is TRBJ2-5, the V gene TRBV7-9, with a weak D call TRBD2 (5 bases). Trimming stripped 5 bases from V and 1 base from J, with 14 bases between. CDR1 is SEHNR and CDR2 is FQNEAQ in the germline V gene (reference sequence). The length of the CDR3 is 15 residues. The CDR3 loop is CASSLARLTQETQYF. The CDR3 DNA follows: TGTGCCAGCAGCCTTGCAAGACTAACCCAAGAGACCCAGTACTTC. Using reference TRBV7-9 and TRBJ2-5 for the parts outside the CDR3, the full variable domain is DTGVSQNPRHKITKRGQNVTFRCDPISEHNRLYWYRQTLGQGPEFLTYFQNEAQLEKSRLLSDRFSAERPKGSFSTLEIQRTEQGDSAMYLCASSLARLTQETQYFGPGTRLLVL.

The chain combines TRBV5-1 with TRBJ2-7; D gene ambiguous. The CDR3 length is 13 residues. CDR1 and CDR2 from the germline V gene are SGHRS and YFSETQ. V was pared by 5 bases and J by 3 bases, with 12 bases between. Here the CDR3 reads CASRSLLHYEQYF. CDR3 nucleotide sequence: TGCGCCAGCAGAAGCCTTCTGCACTACGAGCAGTACTTC.

This clonotype was counted only a few times. The V call is TRBV18, the J call TRBJ2-7; the D is unclear. V lost 4 bases and J 2 bases, leaving 15 bases between the germline ends. Germline V gene lookup returns CDR1 KGHSH and CDR2 LQKENI. The CDR3 is 15 amino acids. The CDR3 sequence is CASSHRQRPTYEQYF. In DNA form, the CDR3 reads TGTGCCAGCTCACATAGACAAAGGCCAACCTACGAGCAGTACTTC.

The chain carries TRBV7-2 and TRBJ1-4; TRBD1 is a possible D gene (5 bases). The length of the CDR3 is 15 residues. Per the germline V gene, CDR1 is SGHTA and CDR2 is FQGNSA. The V gene lost 5 bases and the J gene lost 8 bases, with 18 bases spanning the gap. For the CDR3, the DNA is TGTGCCAGCAGCATTCGGGACGGGAGAGGCGAAAAACTGTTTTTT. This sequence encodes CASSIRDGRGEKLFF. Full variable domain (outside the CDR3, taken from reference TRBV7-2 and TRBJ1-4): GAGVSQSPSNKVTEKGKDVELRCDPISGHTALYWYRQSLGQGLEFLIYFQGNSAPDKSGLPSDRFSAERTGGSVSTLTIQRTQQEDSAVYLCASSIRDGRGEKLFFGSGTQLSVL.

This clonotype has only a few counts. The rearrangement links TRBV27 to TRBJ1-3; TRBD1 is a possible D gene (5 bases). The CDR3 spans 17 residues. V lost 4 bases to trimming and J lost 0 bases, with 16 bases between them. The germline CDR1 and CDR2 sequences are MNHEY and SMNVEV (reference sequence). The CDR3 DNA sequence: TGTGCCAGCAGTTCTTGGGGCAGGTCGAGCTCTGGAAACACCATATATTTT. Translation gives CASSSWGRSSSGNTIYF.

This clonotype showed up many times. V usage is TRBV7-2 and J usage is TRBJ1-1, with 9 bases lining up with TRBD1. The CDR3 loop spans 15 amino acids. CDR1 and CDR2 from the germline V gene are SGHTA and FQGNSA. V dropped 6 bases and J dropped 0; count of bases not matched to a gene: 5. DNA for the CDR3: TGTGCCAGCAGACTCGACAGGGGGATGAACACTGAAGCTTTCTTT. Encoded protein: CASRLDRGMNTEAFF. Full variable domain (rest looked up from reference TRBV7-2 and TRBJ1-1): GAGVSQSPSNKVTEKGKDVELRCDPISGHTALYWYRQSLGQGLEFLIYFQGNSAPDKSGLPSDRFSAERTGGSVSTLTIQRTQQEDSAVYLCASRLDRGMNTEAFFGQGTRLTVV.

This clonotype came up many times. J is TRBJ2-2 and V is TRBV3-1; D is ambiguous. Looked up from germline, CDR1 is LGHDT and CDR2 is YNNKEL (reference sequence). This CDR3 is 15 amino acids long. Deletions cut 1 base from V and 2 bases from J, with 8 bases between. The CDR3 loop is CASSQAWGNTGELFF. CDR3 nucleotide sequence: TGTGCCAGCAGCCAAGCATGGGGAAACACCGGGGAGCTGTTTTTT.

This clonotype was recorded at least ten times. The chain links TRBV24-1 to TRBJ2-1; maybe TRBD2 (6 bases). The CDR3 contains 15 residues. V gave up 0 bases and J gave up 3 bases, with 8 bases separating them. CDR1 KGHDR and CDR2 SFDVKD come from the germline V gene. The CDR3 nucleotides read TGTGCCACCAGTGATTTGACGACTAGCTACAATGAGCAGTTCTTC. This translates into CATSDLTTSYNEQFF.

As regards this clonotype: This may come from a read error, since a much larger clone is one base off. The V and J genes are TRBV21-1 and TRBJ2-3; the table assigns TRBD2, which was not confirmed against the DNA. TRBV21-1 is a listed pseudogene. The CDR3 length is 14 residues. This CDR3 reads CARELAGYADSQYF. In DNA form, the CDR3 reads TGTGCCAGGGAACTAGCGGGATACGCAGATTCGCAGTATTTT.